This TCR beta chain was recorded in a study of blood T cell repertoires in COVID-19. On the study more broadly: From the United States, Italy and Spain came samples of acute and convalescent COVID-19. From T cells, B-cell-depleted T cells, or PBMCs came the material, which was cDNA or gDNA.

CDR1 and CDR2 (germline): ENHRY, SYGVKD. The CDR3 covers 13 residues. The V end was cut by 10 bases, the J end by 0 bases, with 11 bases between. Original methodology: Estimated nucleated cell counts came from reference gene primer amplification. Profiling relied on immunoSEQ multiplex PCR, and the TCRdb table lists in-frame clones only, not all of them. V and J calls and clone size are as listed in that table; D and trimming were resolved from the DNA. The top ten hold roughly 5% of the sample, which has around 77,000 clones, approximately 90% seen once. The sequencing input was peripheral blood. This sequence joins TRBV10-3 and TRBJ2-3; D is possibly TRBD1 (5 bases). The receptor comes from a woman aged 55 to 70 with active COVID-19. The chain's CDR3 is CATQGSSTDTQYF. CDR3 bases: TGTGCCACGCAGGGCTCTAGCACAGATACGCAGTATTTT.